Detailed here is one T cell receptor (beta chain). Antigen unknown. This sample is part of a study of monozygotic twins with inflammatory bowel disease. General study findings and limits: The results supported no single strong signal or clonotype associated with IBD. Variability in patient repertoires may have come partly from differing immunosuppressive treatments.

cDNA was produced in eight separate reactions per sample. The UMIs contained a 6-nucleotide sample barcode. They were added by template switching during cDNA synthesis. TCRdb re-called the 5' RACE reads and catalogs CDR3 proteins one per entry, DNA excluded. The table for this sample gives 160,000 or so distinct CDR3 sequences. The CDR3 extends over 13 amino acids. Per germline, CDR1 SGHNT and CDR2 YYREEE (reference sequence). The chain uses TRBV5-4 and TRBJ1-2. This receptor was taken from a human donor with ulcerative colitis or Crohn's disease, or a healthy co-twin of an affected twin (not recorded which). The sample was blood. The CDR3 reads CASSLGGDYGYTF.